This T cell receptor beta chain was recovered during a study of T cell responses to AZD1222 COVID-19 vaccine (dated by TCRdb to the early 2020s). In terms of the full investigation: Because spike-specific TCR depth and breadth did not differ between the two schedules, AZD1222 recipients who got a second dose at roughly 4 weeks were pooled with those who got a second dose at roughly 12 weeks. TCR sequencing covered 230 or so trial participants: 200 to 220 given two doses of AZD1222 and approximately 26 given two doses of MenACWY control vaccine. Trial participants were enrolled by age into subgroups of 18-55, 56-69 and 70-plus years, and around 150, 29 and 61 TCR-sequenced participants, respectively, were included in these subgroups.

The germline V gene (reference sequence) gives CDR1 as LNHDA and CDR2 as SQIVND. From cysteine to phenylalanine, the CDR3 is 14 amino acids long. Only CDR3 DNA is held: 42 bases, read in frame from base 1. Cut back by 7 bases and 5 bases, the V and J ends lie 15 bases apart. About this clone: Its antigen target is currently unknown. Base qualities are not provided; no much larger clone lies one nucleotide away.

The CDR3 regions of human TCRbeta chains were analyzed by immunosequencing. In the source study's methods: TCRs in the repertoires were matched against a reference library of SARS-CoV-2-specific TCRs that had been generated with the MIRA antigen-specificity platform. Breadth was defined as the fraction of unique TCRs that were SARS-CoV-2-associated, and depth was defined as the fraction of total T cells that were SARS-CoV-2-associated. Using the MIRA data, each spike-specific TCR was assigned both to the spike region to which the TCR was reactive and to a CD4 or CD8 class. Log10-transformed breadth and depth values were compared by one-way ANOVA with Sidak's multiple comparisons tests. The clones in this table, taken by TCRdb from immuneACCESS, are in-frame only. Not every clone is retained; where verified, under half of the shortfall comes from an unresolved V gene, and the cause of the rest is unknown. V and J calls plus clone size are reproduced from that table; the DNA served to infer D and trimming. The sample data list more than 85,000 clones, and 90% to 95% of these were observed just once. The ten biggest clones cover approximately 7.6% of the sample.

General findings and caveats noted by the study authors: Because no samples from the day 14 peak response were available, repertoires could be characterized only after the peak T cell response. Most participants were white British and females outnumbered males, and the authors suggested that clonal diversity may have been underestimated. Reportedly, almost half of the unique spike-specific TCRs recognized epitopes lying outside the regions that are mutated in the B.1.351 and B.1.1.7 variants. In the small 56-69-year group, the increase in depth fell short of significance, most likely because of low power. After two AZD1222 doses, spike-specific TCR breadth and depth were significantly higher than at day 0 and than in MenACWY recipients. The vaccine-associated CD4 TCRs covered the entire spike protein, and the dominant responses fell in regions 160-218 and 743-854. Conclusions about previously exposed vaccinees are limited, since just six AZD1222 recipients were seropositive for SARS-CoV-2 at baseline.

Per the publication, the time point label means: baseline before first vaccination. The vaccinee samples were drawn from two UK trials, COV001 and COV002, one of which was a single-blind randomized controlled phase 2/3 trial testing AZD1222 (ChAdOx1 nCoV-19) in healthy adults. Trial participant PBMC samples were collected at day 0 and day 28 after the second dose for TCRbeta chain sequencing. This TCR came from an adult in good health. The V gene is TRBV19 and the J gene is TRBJ1-5; no D gene call is confident. The specimen comprised peripheral blood, sampled on day 0 of AZD1222 vaccination. The DNA is as follows: TGTGCCAGTAACCTTGTGGGGTTTCATCAGCCCCAGCATTTT. Its translation is CASNLVGFHQPQHF.